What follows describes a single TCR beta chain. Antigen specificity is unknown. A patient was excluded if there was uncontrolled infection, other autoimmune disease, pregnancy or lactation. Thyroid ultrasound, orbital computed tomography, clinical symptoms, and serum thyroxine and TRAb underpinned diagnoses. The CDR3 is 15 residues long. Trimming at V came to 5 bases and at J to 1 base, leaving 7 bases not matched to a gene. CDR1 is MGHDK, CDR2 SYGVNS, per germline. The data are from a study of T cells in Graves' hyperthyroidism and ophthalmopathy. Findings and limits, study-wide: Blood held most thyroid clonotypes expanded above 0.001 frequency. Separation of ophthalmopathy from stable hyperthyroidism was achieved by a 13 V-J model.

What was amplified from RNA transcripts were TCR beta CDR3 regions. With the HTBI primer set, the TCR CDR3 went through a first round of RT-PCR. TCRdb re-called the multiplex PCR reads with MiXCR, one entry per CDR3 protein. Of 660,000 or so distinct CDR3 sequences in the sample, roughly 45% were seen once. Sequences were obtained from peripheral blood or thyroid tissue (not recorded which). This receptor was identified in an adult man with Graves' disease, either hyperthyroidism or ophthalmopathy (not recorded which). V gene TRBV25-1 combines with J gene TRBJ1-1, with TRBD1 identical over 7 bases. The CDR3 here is CASSNTGTANTEAFF. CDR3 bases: TGTGCCAGCAGTAATACCGGGACAGCGAACACTGAAGCTTTCTTT.